Listed here are 23 T cell receptor beta chains from one sample, sequenced in a study of shared clonotypes between healthy human individuals. Only in-frame clones appear in the TCRdb table, and some are missing; sequencing was by immunoSEQ multiplex PCR. Of roughly 2.5 million clones listed, 90% to 95% were seen once; the top ten hold around 0.14%. Sequencing was done on a sample of naive CD4+ T cells sorted from blood. The subset here: CD45RA+ positively selected. These TCRs come from a man aged 18 to 30 in good health.

The chain employs TRBV30 and TRBJ2-2, with D perhaps being TRBD1 or TRBD2 (5 bases each). Germline V lookup: CDR1 GTSNPN, CDR2 SVGIG (reference sequence). V shed 4 bases and J shed 8 bases, with 17 bases lying between them. This CDR3 region has 14 residues. The CDR3 loop is CAWTPGPPKGELFF. The CDR3 region has the DNA TGTGCCTGGACCCCGGGACCTCCGAAGGGGGAGCTGTTTTTT.

The chain employs TRBV19 and TRBJ1-1; D unclear. CDR3 size: 13 residues. Per the germline V gene, CDR1 is LNHDA and CDR2 is SQIVND (reference sequence). Trimming cost V 7 bases and J 1 base, with 10 bases left between them. The CDR3 loop is CASTRQWNTEAFF. Written as DNA, the CDR3 is TGTGCCAGTACACGGCAGTGGAACACTGAAGCTTTCTTT.

The chain uses TRBV6-7 and TRBJ2-7, with D maybe TRBD2 (5 bases). TRBV6-7 carries the ORF label, with uncertain function. V lost 2 bases to trimming and J lost 3 bases, with 20 bases between them. The CDR3 covers 17 residues. In nucleotides, the CDR3 is TGTGCCAGCAGTTACCCGGACTCCTTAGGTATTTTCTACGAGCAGTACTTC. It encodes CASSYPDSLGIFYEQYF.

V usage is TRBV29-1 and J usage is TRBJ2-2; TRBD1 matches at 9 bases. Germline CDR1 is SQVTM and CDR2 is ANQGSEA. The CDR3 extends over 15 amino acids. Trimming took 4 bases from V and 5 from J; bases not matched to a gene: 8. CDR3 sequence: CSVAPTGGQTGELFF. DNA of the CDR3: TGCAGCGTTGCCCCAACAGGGGGCCAAACCGGGGAGCTGTTTTTT.

This clone was seen a handful of times. The rearrangement joins TRBV27 to TRBJ1-6; D is possibly TRBD1 (5 bases). Germline V lookup: CDR1 MNHEY, CDR2 SMNVEV (reference sequence). The V end was cut by 7 bases, the J end by 7 bases, with 11 bases between. The CDR3 length is 13 residues. CDR3 amino acids: CASTLQGNSPLHF. The CDR3 DNA sequence: TGTGCCAGCACCCTTCAGGGAAATTCACCCCTCCACTTT.

This clone appeared once. The rearrangement links TRBV5-1 to TRBJ2-1; D is uncertain. This CDR3 comprises 14 residues. With 0 bases removed from V and 7 bases from J, the gap between germline ends came to 11 bases. The germline V gene has CDR1 SGHRS and CDR2 YFSETQ. As DNA, the CDR3 is TGCGCCAGCAGCTTGGATGTACCTTCAAATGAGCAGTTCTTC. Its translation is CASSLDVPSNEQFF.

The chain links TRBV30 to TRBJ2-1; TRBD2 matches at 11 bases. The CDR3 is made up of 16 amino acids. Germline V CDR1 and CDR2: GTSNPN, SVGIG (reference sequence). The V and J ends lost 2 bases and 9 bases, in that order; junction bases with no gene match: 12. The chain's CDR3 is CAWSNLGLAARGEQFF. CDR3 nucleotides: TGTGCCTGGAGTAACCTGGGACTAGCGGCCCGAGGTGAGCAGTTCTTC. Filled out from reference TRBV30 and TRBJ2-1, the complete variable domain reads SQTIHQWPATLVQPVGSPLSLECTVEGTSNPNLYWYRQAAGRGLQLLFYSVGIGQISSEVPQNLSASRPQDRQFILSSKKLLLSDSGFYLCAWSNLGLAARGEQFFGPGTRLTVL.

This clone was seen only a few times. V usage is TRBV6-1 and J usage is TRBJ1-1; D is unresolved. Germline-derived CDR1 and CDR2 are MNHNS and SASEGT. This CDR3 is built from 12 residues. V was cut by 6 bases and J by 0 bases, with 5 bases left in between. CDR3 sequence: CASRELNTEAFF. DNA for the CDR3: TGTGCCAGCAGGGAGTTGAACACTGAAGCTTTCTTT.

This sequence joins TRBV9 and TRBJ2-2; perhaps TRBD1 as D (5 bases). The CDR3 has 17 residues. The germline V and J ends were trimmed by 4 bases and 0 bases, with 16 bases remaining between them. Germline-derived CDR1 and CDR2 are SGDLS and YYNGEE. CDR3 amino acids: CASSPLGQGSNTGELFF. The CDR3 nucleotides read TGTGCCAGCAGCCCCCTCGGGCAGGGATCGAACACCGGGGAGCTGTTTTTT.

V is TRBV10-1 and J is TRBJ2-1; no definite D call. CDR1 is WNHNN, CDR2 SYGVQD, per germline (reference sequence). Trimming stripped 3 bases from V and 0 bases from J, with 6 bases between. This CDR3 is 14 amino acids long. The CDR3 DNA is TGCGCCAGCAGTGACAGAAGCTCCTACAATGAGCAGTTCTTC. It is translated as CASSDRSSYNEQFF.

J is TRBJ2-7 and V is TRBV21-1; TRBD2, as called in the table, went unchecked against the DNA. TRBV21-1 is shown as a pseudogene. The CDR3 covers 16 residues. DNA of the CDR3: TGTGCCAGCAGCAAAGTTGGCGGGAGGGCCTACCGGGGGCAGTACTTC. It specifies CASSKVGGRAYRGQYF.

This clone has only one observation. The V gene is TRBV5-4, the J gene TRBJ2-7, with 9 bases identical to TRBD2. V lost 4 bases and J lost 2; bases outside the gene matches: 7. Germline V lookup: CDR1 SGHNT, CDR2 YYREEE (reference sequence). There are 15 residues in the CDR3. CDR3 coding DNA: TGTGCCAGCAGCCTAGCGGGGCCGCCCCCCTACGAGCAGTACTTC. Amino acids: CASSLAGPPPYEQYF.

The chain recombines TRBV4-3 with TRBJ2-5, with 9 bases identical to TRBD2. Near its end, the DNA agrees better with TRBJ2-7, so the J call may be wrong. CDR1 and CDR2 (germline): LGHNA, YSLEER. This CDR3 spans 18 amino acids. As DNA, the CDR3 is TGCGCCAGCAGCCAAGTATCTTACCTAGCGGGGTTAACCTACGAGCAGTACTTC. Encoded protein: CASSQVSYLAGLTYEQYF.

This chain links TRBV19 with TRBJ1-2, with TRBD1 as a possible D gene (6 bases). Looked up from germline, CDR1 is LNHDA and CDR2 is SQIVND (reference sequence). The CDR3 sequence is 15 residues long. Trimming took 4 bases from V and 4 from J, leaving 16 bases between them. The CDR3 DNA reads as TGTGCCAGTAGTACTCGGGACACTTTATCCTATGGCTACACCTTC. Encoded protein: CASSTRDTLSYGYTF.

The chain has TRBV9 and TRBJ2-5, with 7 bases aligning to TRBD2. CDR1 SGDLS and CDR2 YYNGEE come from the germline V gene. CDR3 length: 16 residues. V gave up 4 bases and J gave up 5 bases; unmatched junction bases: 14. The CDR3 reads CASSKTAGLRTETQYF. The DNA for the CDR3 is TGTGCCAGCAGCAAGACAGCGGGGCTCCGGACGGAGACCCAGTACTTC.

This clone was observed once. The rearrangement links TRBV6-6 to TRBJ1-1, with TRBD1 matching 10 bases. The CDR3 totals 15 residues. V shed 5 bases, J shed 3 bases, and the junction held 6 bases outside the gene matches. In germline, CDR1 is MNHNY, CDR2 SVGAGI (reference sequence). The CDR3 protein is CASSTRDRGHTEAFF. CDR3 nucleotides: TGTGCCAGCAGTACTCGGGACAGGGGACACACTGAAGCTTTCTTT.

V gene TRBV2 combines with J gene TRBJ2-1; the D is unclear. V lost 6 bases and J lost 0, with 12 bases in between. This CDR3 contains 15 residues. Germline V gene data show CDR1 as SNHLY and CDR2 as FYNNEI. CDR3 bases: TGTGCCAGCAGCCCACGGGCAAGCTCCTACAATGAGCAGTTCTTC. As protein: CASSPRASSYNEQFF.

This clone came up once. The V and J genes are TRBV7-2 and TRBJ2-7; unclear D gene. The V gene lost 4 bases and the J gene lost 6 bases, with 10 bases spanning the gap. The CDR3 totals 12 residues. Germline V gene lookup returns CDR1 SGHTA and CDR2 FQGNSA. The CDR3 spells CASSSLVPEQYF. CDR3 bases: TGTGCCAGCAGCTCCCTAGTCCCCGAGCAGTACTTC. Together with reference TRBV7-2 and TRBJ2-7, the CDR3 gives the full variable domain: GAGVSQSPSNKVTEKGKDVELRCDPISGHTALYWYRQSLGQGLEFLIYFQGNSAPDKSGLPSDRFSAERTGGSVSTLTIQRTQQEDSAVYLCASSSLVPEQYFGPGTRLTVT.

Worth noting for this clone: Different DNA sequences within this sample yield the same CDR3. V is TRBV7-9 and J is TRBJ2-3; 13 bases match TRBD2. Germline V CDR1 and CDR2: SEHNR, FQNEAQ (reference sequence). The length of the CDR3 is 16 residues. The ends lost 1 base at V and 3 bases at J; junction bases unmatched: 1. CDR3 in amino acids: CASSLVLAGGTDTQYF. CDR3 in DNA: TGTGCCAGCAGCTTAGTACTAGCGGGAGGGACAGATACGCAGTATTTT. Full variable domain (remainder filled in from reference TRBV7-9 and TRBJ2-3): DTGVSQNPRHKITKRGQNVTFRCDPISEHNRLYWYRQTLGQGPEFLTYFQNEAQLEKSRLLSDRFSAERPKGSFSTLEIQRTEQGDSAMYLCASSLVLAGGTDTQYFGPGTRLTVL.

The V and J genes are TRBV7-9 and TRBJ2-5; TRBD1 is a possible D gene (6 bases). Germline V CDR1 and CDR2: SEHNR, FQNEAQ (reference sequence). Trimming stripped 2 bases from V and 2 bases from J, with 15 bases between. The CDR3 extends over 16 amino acids. CDR3 loop: CASSLRSWTAQETQYF. The CDR3 bases are TGTGCCAGCAGCTTACGCTCTTGGACAGCACAAGAGACCCAGTACTTC.

J is TRBJ1-1 and V is TRBV5-6; perhaps TRBD1 as D (6 bases). This CDR3 is 13 amino acids long. Germline V gene data show CDR1 as SGHDT and CDR2 as YYEEEE. The V end was cut by 1 base, the J end by 4 bases, with 8 bases between. CDR3 region: CASSLKGGTEAFF. CDR3 coding DNA: TGTGCCAGCAGCTTGAAAGGGGGCACTGAAGCTTTCTTT.

V is TRBV19 and J is TRBJ1-6, with 9 bases identical to TRBD1. Germline loops: CDR1 LNHDA, CDR2 SQIVND (reference sequence). V gave up 5 bases and J gave up 10 bases; unmatched junction bases: 12. The CDR3 totals 16 residues. CDR3 residues: CASSPDRGRKDSPLHF. In nucleotides, the CDR3 is TGTGCCAGTAGTCCGGACAGGGGAAGAAAAGACTCACCCCTCCACTTT.

The chain is built from TRBV11-2 and TRBJ2-7; TRBD2 is a possible D gene (6 bases). V dropped 1 base and J dropped 2 bases, with 15 bases sitting between them. Looked up from germline, CDR1 is SGHAT and CDR2 is FQNNGV. This CDR3 has 16 amino acids. CDR3 nucleotide sequence: TGTGCCAGCAGCTTAGGGTCCGGGGGAGGCACCTACGAGCAGTACTTC. It codes for CASSLGSGGGTYEQYF. Together with reference TRBV11-2 and TRBJ2-7, the CDR3 gives the full variable domain: EAGVAQSPRYKIIEKRQSVAFWCNPISGHATLYWYQQILGQGPKLLIQFQNNGVVDDSQLPKDRFSAERLKGVDSTLKIQPAKLEDSAVYLCASSLGSGGGTYEQYFGPGTRLTVT.